The 23 T cell receptor beta chains below were found in one sample sequenced in a study of cytomegalovirus exposure and HLA in healthy donors. It was with 60 Vbeta and 13 Jbeta primers that the PCR ran. Profiled with immunoSEQ multiplex PCR; TCRdb holds only in-frame clones, not every one. Found here are under 150,000 clones, more than 75% of them singletons; the top ten hold 5% to 7.5%. The sequencing input was PBMCs. The receptors come from a woman aged 35 to 49 in good health and CMV-seropositive.

This chain uses TRBV2 with TRBJ1-2; TRBD1 is a possible D gene (5 bases). CDR1 is SNHLY, CDR2 FYNNEI, per germline. Trimming stripped 6 bases from V and 2 bases from J, with 22 bases between. The CDR3 covers 17 residues. This CDR3 reads CASSSGLGRGTNYGYTF. The CDR3, as DNA: TGTGCCAGCAGCAGCGGCCTTGGGAGGGGAACGAACTATGGCTACACCTTC.

The chain links TRBV11-3 to TRBJ1-1; weak D call: TRBD1 (5 bases). Germline-derived CDR1 and CDR2 are SGHNT and YENEEA. CDR3 length equals 15 residues. V lost 7 bases to trimming and J lost 3 bases, with 18 bases between them. The CDR3 is CASKEQGIADTEAFF. CDR3 sequence (DNA): TGTGCCAGCAAAGAGCAGGGTATTGCGGACACTGAAGCTTTCTTT.

Of note for this clone: The same CDR3 is also encoded by other DNA sequences in this sample. V is TRBV5-6 and J is TRBJ1-1; D call uncertain. The CDR3 loop spans 14 amino acids. V was clipped by 0 bases and J by 4 bases, with 10 bases between them. Germline V gives CDR1 SGHDT, CDR2 YYEEEE. CDR3 sequence reads: CASSLGRRGTEAFF. CDR3 nucleotides: TGTGCCAGCAGCTTGGGACGGCGGGGCACTGAAGCTTTCTTT.

Notes on this clone: Other nucleotide sequences in the sample specify the same CDR3. This rearrangement joins TRBV19 to TRBJ2-7, with 8 bases that match TRBD2. CDR1 LNHDA and CDR2 SQIVND come from the germline V gene (reference sequence). J was trimmed by 4 bases and V by 0 bases; bases with no gene match: 8. The CDR3 extends over 16 amino acids. The CDR3 region has the DNA TGTGCCAGTAGTATAGAAACTAGCGGAGTTGGATACGAGCAGTACTTC. As protein: CASSIETSGVGYEQYF.

The genes are TRBV5-4 and TRBJ2-7; 7 nucleotides agree with TRBD2. With 0 bases clipped from V and 5 bases from J, the junction kept 2 bases outside the gene matches. This CDR3 is 13 amino acids long. From germline, CDR1 is SGHNT and CDR2 YYREEE (reference sequence). The CDR3 protein is CASSLDLADEQYF. The CDR3 coding sequence is TGTGCCAGCAGCTTGGACCTAGCGGACGAGCAGTACTTC.

The table lists this clone with a few counts. The chain employs TRBV29-1 and TRBJ1-1, with D possibly TRBD1 on 5 matching bases. The CDR3 consists of 13 residues. Trimming removed 5 bases from V and 3 bases from J, with 13 bases in between. Per germline, CDR1 SQVTM and CDR2 ANQGSEA. The CDR3: CSVTAQGDTEAFF. CDR3 nucleotides: TGCAGCGTTACGGCCCAAGGGGACACTGAAGCTTTCTTT.

The chain is built from TRBV9 and TRBJ2-1, with D perhaps matching TRBD1 (5 bases). This CDR3 has 14 residues. The V gene lost 6 bases and the J gene lost 13 bases, with 23 bases spanning the gap. In germline, CDR1 is SGDLS, CDR2 YYNGEE. The CDR3 region is CASTATGSAATQFF. As DNA, the CDR3 is TGTGCCAGCACCGCTACAGGTTCCGCGGCAACTCAGTTCTTC.

The chain has TRBV6-5 and TRBJ1-2, with D tentatively TRBD1 (6 bases). The V end lost 6 bases, the J end lost 5 bases, and 13 bases lay between the germline ends. The CDR3 extends over 13 amino acids. In germline, CDR1 is MNHEY, CDR2 SVGAGI. CDR3 bases: TGTGCCAGCAGGGAGGACAGTTCATATGGCTACACCTTC. Protein product: CASREDSSYGYTF.

The chain recombines TRBV11-2 with TRBJ2-5; the D is unclear. Matching the DNA end better, TRBJ2-7 makes the J call doubtful. Germline V gene data show CDR1 as SGHAT and CDR2 as FQNNGV. This CDR3 spans 12 amino acids. The CDR3, as DNA: TGTGCCAGCAGCTTCTGGGGCTACGAGCAGTACTTC. This gives the protein CASSFWGYEQYF.

The V gene is TRBV6-5, the J gene TRBJ2-7; possible D gene TRBD1, 6 bases. CDR3 length: 15 residues. Germline V gene data show CDR1 as MNHEY and CDR2 as SVGAGI. Trimming stripped 7 bases from V and 2 bases from J, with 18 bases between. The DNA of the CDR3 is TGTGCCAGCACCCCTAGGCTCGGGGACACCTACGAGCAGTACTTC. This encodes CASTPRLGDTYEQYF.

This chain uses TRBV5-6 with TRBJ1-5; D may be TRBD1 (6 bases). V was pared by 6 bases and J by 0 bases, with 16 bases between. The CDR3 has 16 residues. Germline V CDR1 and CDR2: SGHDT, YYEEEE. DNA for the CDR3: TGTGCCAGCACCCGCAGGGGCACATATAGCAATCAGCCCCAGCATTTT. It specifies CASTRRGTYSNQPQHF.

This clone was seen just once. The chain carries TRBV6-1 and TRBJ1-1; a possible D gene is TRBD1 (6 bases). The CDR3 totals 13 residues. Germline values: CDR1 MNHNS, CDR2 SASEGT. Trimming removed 5 bases from V and 1 base from J, with 8 bases in between. The CDR3 is CASSLTGNTEAFF. Here the CDR3 DNA reads TGTGCCAGCAGTCTGACAGGGAACACTGAAGCTTTCTTT.

This chain connects TRBV6-5 to TRBJ1-1; 7 bases fit TRBD1. CDR1 is MNHEY, CDR2 SVGAGI, per germline. Trimming removed 7 bases from V and 5 bases from J; junction bases left unmatched: 10. The CDR3 runs 14 residues. CDR3: CASTTARGRTEAFF. The CDR3 region has the DNA TGTGCCAGCACCACCGCGAGGGGGCGGACTGAAGCTTTCTTT.

This chain uses TRBV7-8 with TRBJ1-1; D possibly corresponds to TRBD1 (5 bases). CDR3 length: 14 amino acids. V was shortened by 5 bases and J by 2 bases, with 12 bases between the two germline ends. CDR1 and CDR2 (germline): SGHVS, FQNEAQ. This chain's CDR3 is CASSVPWGNTEAFF. Here the CDR3 DNA reads TGTGCCAGCAGCGTGCCGTGGGGCAACACTGAAGCTTTCTTT.

A remark on this clone: The identical CDR3 is also encoded by other nucleotide sequences in the sample. The chain recombines TRBV28 with TRBJ1-5; D gene unclear. This CDR3 region has 14 residues. The germline gives CDR1 MDHEN, CDR2 SYDVKM. V lost 2 bases to trimming and J lost 3 bases, with 8 bases between them. For the CDR3, the DNA is TGTGCCAGCAGTTTAGGGAGTCTCAATCAGCCCCAGCATTTT. It is translated as CASSLGSLNQPQHF. The complete variable domain, with remaining parts taken from reference TRBV28 and TRBJ1-5, reads DVKVTQSSRYLVKRTGEKVFLECVQDMDHENMFWYRQDPGLGLRLIYFSYDVKMKEKGDIPEGYSVSREKKERFSLILESASTNQTSMYLCASSLGSLNQPQHFGDGTRLSIL.

The V call is TRBV2, the J call TRBJ2-1; 8 bases agree with TRBD2. Germline CDR1 and CDR2: SNHLY and FYNNEI. Trimming removed 4 bases from V and 2 bases from J; junction bases left unmatched: 1. This CDR3 region has 14 residues. The CDR3, as DNA: TGTGCCAGCAGTGCGGGACTAGCCTACAATGAGCAGTTCTTC. This encodes CASSAGLAYNEQFF.

The table lists this clone with a few counts. The CDR3 region is CASINEVNTEAFF. CDR3 bases: TGTGCCAGCATTAACGAGGTAAACACTGAAGCTTTCTTT. This chain uses TRBV2 with TRBJ1-1; no firm D call. Trimming removed 7 bases at V and 2 bases at J, with 11 bases between. Germline CDR1 SNHLY, CDR2 FYNNEI. This CDR3 has 13 residues.

This clone has only one observation. DNA of the CDR3: TGTGCCAGCAGCTTAGGAGAAGCAGGGCGGACTGAAGCTTTCTTT. Translation gives CASSLGEAGRTEAFF. The gene calls are TRBV7-8 and TRBJ1-1; D might be TRBD1 (5 bases). Trimming removed 1 base from V and 5 bases from J, with 14 bases in between. The CDR3 has 15 residues. From germline, CDR1 is SGHVS and CDR2 FQNEAQ.

V and J are TRBV6-5 and TRBJ1-3, with a weak D call TRBD1 (5 bases). CDR1 and CDR2 from the germline V gene are MNHEY and SVGAGI. Trimming removed 8 bases from V and 0 bases from J, with 8 bases in between. The CDR3 contains 13 residues. In DNA, the CDR3 is TGTGCCAGCTCAGGGTTCTCTGGAAACACCATATATTTT. The encoded protein is CASSGFSGNTIYF.

The chain links TRBV6-5 to TRBJ2-4; TRBD2 matches at 7 bases. V dropped 7 bases and J dropped 6; count of bases not matched to a gene: 9. There are 14 residues in the CDR3. Germline V gives CDR1 MNHEY, CDR2 SVGAGI. CDR3 amino acids: CASKREAALNIQYF. The CDR3 DNA reads as TGTGCCAGCAAACGGGAGGCCGCCCTAAACATTCAGTACTTC.

In this sample, this clone turned up a few times. The rearrangement joins TRBV7-9 to TRBJ2-7, with 11 bases identical to TRBD2. This CDR3 has 17 amino acids. Germline V gene sequence: CDR1 SEHNR, CDR2 FQNEAQ (reference sequence). The junction had 12 bases not matched to a gene; V was cut back by 5 bases and J by 3 bases. DNA for the CDR3: TGTGCCAGCAGCCCTGCGGTGGGGACTAGCGGCCACTACGAGCAGTACTTC. The encoded protein is CASSPAVGTSGHYEQYF.

The chain has TRBV5-6 and TRBJ1-3; TRBD1 matches at 8 bases. Germline CDR1 SGHDT, CDR2 YYEEEE. The ends lost 2 bases at V and 0 bases at J; junction bases unmatched: 1. This CDR3 contains 15 residues. The CDR3 sequence: CASSFGQGSGNTIYF. CDR3 nucleotide sequence: TGTGCCAGCAGCTTTGGACAGGGCTCTGGAAACACCATATATTTT.

The chain joins TRBV2 to TRBJ2-1, with D possibly TRBD1 on 5 matching bases. This CDR3 has 12 amino acids. Trimming shortened V by 7 bases and J by 12 bases, and 16 bases separated the two germline ends. Looked up from germline, CDR1 is SNHLY and CDR2 is FYNNEI. CDR3 coding DNA: TGTGCCAGCAACGGGCTGGGGCGAGCGCAGTTCTTC. Residues: CASNGLGRAQFF.